Described below is a single TCR beta chain sequence and its context. Antigen: not known. Next came a second PCR, run for roughly 6 to 11 cycles, which used a sample-barcoded 5' primer along with a J-beta primer mix. TCRdb independently ran MiXCR on the 5' RACE reads; one entry per CDR3 protein. The table includes some 1.6 million distinct CDR3 sequences, roughly 32% detected once. This sample stems from a study of blood T cells in healthy people across ages. The germline V gene has CDR1 LGHNT and CDR2 FRNRAP. This CDR3 has 14 amino acids. V was shortened by 7 bases and J by 4 bases, with 13 bases between the two germline ends. Study-wide findings and caveats: Donor CMV status, an unknown factor, possibly confounded changes in expanded clonotypes.

This clonotype originated in a woman in her twenties or thirties in good health. Sample: blood. V and J are TRBV12-5 and TRBJ2-2; the D is unclear. The CDR3 DNA follows: TGTGCTAGTGCCCACCCTGGGGTCACCGGGGAGCTGTTTTTT. Translation gives CASAHPGVTGELFF. The entire variable domain, with the rest obtained from reference TRBV12-5 and TRBJ2-2, is as follows: DARVTQTPRHKVTEMGQEVTMRCQPILGHNTVFWYRQTMMQGLELLAYFRNRAPLDDSGMPKDRFSAEMPDATLATLKIQPSEPRDSAVYFCASAHPGVTGELFFGEGSRLTVL.